Below are 30 T cell receptor beta chains sequenced from a single sample in a study of cytomegalovirus exposure and HLA in healthy donors. 13 Jbeta primers and 60 Vbeta primers were used for the PCR. Clones were read by immunoSEQ multiplex PCR, and TCRdb kept only the in-frame ones, dropping some. The table includes about 190,000 clones, 75% to 90% detected once. Source material: PBMCs. These receptor sequences come from a boy aged 2-15 years in good health and CMV-seronegative.

This chain connects TRBV7-8 to TRBJ2-4; maybe TRBD2 (7 bases). Per germline, CDR1 SGHVS and CDR2 FQNEAQ. The CDR3 has 13 amino acids. Deletions cut 5 bases from V and 9 bases from J, with 14 bases between. The CDR3 sequence is CASSHRGGGIQYF. For the CDR3, the DNA is TGTGCCAGCAGCCATCGAGGGGGGGGCATTCAGTACTTC.

This chain connects TRBV9 to TRBJ2-2; no firm D call. This CDR3 contains 17 residues. The V end lost 0 bases, the J end lost 10 bases, and 22 bases lay between the germline ends. Germline V CDR1 and CDR2: SGDLS, YYNGEE. The CDR3 sequence: CASSVAPAGRLVTELFF. The CDR3 bases are TGTGCCAGCAGCGTAGCTCCCGCAGGAAGGTTGGTCACGGAGCTGTTTTTT.

The V call is TRBV28, the J call TRBJ2-1; 8 nucleotides align to TRBD2. Germline CDR1 reads MDHEN; CDR2 reads SYDVKM. This CDR3 has 15 residues. The J segment lost 8 bases and the V segment lost 1 base, leaving 7 bases of the junction unmatched. CDR3 protein: CASSLSAGDADEQFF. The CDR3 DNA follows: TGTGCCAGCAGTTTATCAGCGGGAGACGCGGATGAGCAGTTCTTC.

The rearrangement links TRBV5-4 to TRBJ2-2; 7 nucleotides line up with TRBD1. V gave up 4 bases and J gave up 4 bases; unmatched junction bases: 4. The CDR3 covers 14 residues. CDR1 SGHNT and CDR2 YYREEE come from the germline V gene (reference sequence). This CDR3 reads CASSSRQGTGELFF. The CDR3 bases are TGTGCCAGCAGCAGTAGACAGGGCACCGGGGAGCTGTTTTTT.

The V and J genes are TRBV2 and TRBJ2-3; 11 nucleotides align to TRBD2. The CDR3 totals 15 residues. The trim removed 9 bases at V and 4 bases at J, leaving 9 bases unmatched. Germline CDR1 and CDR2: SNHLY and FYNNEI. The CDR3 region is CARGVAGGPPDTQYF. CDR3 sequence (DNA): TGTGCCAGAGGAGTAGCGGGAGGGCCCCCAGATACGCAGTATTTT.

The gene calls are TRBV6-1 and TRBJ2-7; TRBD1 might be the D (5 bases). V was clipped by 4 bases and J by 5 bases, with 18 bases between them. The CDR3 extends over 15 amino acids. The germline V gene has CDR1 MNHNS and CDR2 SASEGT. This CDR3 is CASSASVQGLDEQYF. The CDR3 coding sequence is TGTGCCAGCAGTGCGTCGGTCCAGGGTCTCGACGAGCAGTACTTC.

V and J are TRBV7-9 and TRBJ2-7; unclear D gene. Per germline, CDR1 SEHNR and CDR2 FQNEAQ (reference sequence). The CDR3 has 13 amino acids. The V gene lost 0 bases and the J gene lost 4 bases, with 7 bases spanning the gap. Written as DNA, the CDR3 is TGTGCCAGCAGCTTAGCTATACAGTACGAGCAGTACTTC. Translated: CASSLAIQYEQYF.

The chain employs TRBV28 and TRBJ1-1; D is perhaps TRBD1 (5 bases). Trimming stripped 5 bases from V and 4 bases from J, with 17 bases between. The CDR3 is 15 residues long. CDR1 is MDHEN and CDR2 is SYDVKM in the germline V gene. The CDR3 here is CASSLRGGLGTEAFF. The DNA of the CDR3 is TGTGCCAGCAGTCTTCGCGGGGGTCTAGGCACTGAAGCTTTCTTT.

This clone was recorded only once. At one boundary the junction diverges from the germline segment, which might be a read error. The rearrangement links TRBV7-9 to TRBJ1-1; D gene uncertain. Germline CDR1 and CDR2: SEHNR and FQNEAQ (reference sequence). The CDR3 length is 12 residues. The CDR3 bases are TGTTCCAGCTCCTCTGAGAGAGGGAAAGCTTTCTTT. Encoded protein: CSSSSERGKAFF.

V gene TRBV7-3 combines with J gene TRBJ2-1; 9 nucleotides line up with TRBD2. The CDR3 contains 15 residues. Germline CDR1 reads SGHTA; CDR2 reads FQGTGA. Unmatched junction bases numbered 6, after V lost 4 bases and J lost 5 bases. The CDR3 is CASSSGLASDNEQFF. The CDR3 nucleotides are TGTGCCAGCAGCTCCGGACTAGCGTCTGACAATGAGCAGTTCTTC.

This rearrangement joins TRBV7-9 to TRBJ1-6; TRBD1 aligns across 9 bases. The germline gives CDR1 SEHNR, CDR2 FQNEAQ (reference sequence). The CDR3 length is 17 residues. Losses at the gene ends were 6 bases for V and 10 bases for J; bases not matched to a gene: 16. CDR3 sequence: CASSPPVTGTGISPLHF. The CDR3 DNA is TGTGCCAGCAGTCCACCCGTGACCGGGACAGGGATCTCACCCCTCCACTTT.

CDR3 in amino acids: CASSQEKTGWADTQYF. CDR3 sequence (DNA): TGCGCCAGCAGCCAAGAGAAAACAGGGTGGGCAGATACGCAGTATTTT. This chain links TRBV4-1 with TRBJ2-3; TRBD1 is a possible D gene (6 bases). The V gene's germline CDR1 is MGHRA and CDR2 YSYEKL. CDR3 size: 16 residues. Between the trimmed V and J ends, which lost 0 bases and 4 bases, there was a span of 14 bases.

The chain recombines TRBV18 with TRBJ1-3; D is undetermined. Germline CDR1 KGHSH, CDR2 LQKENI. The CDR3 is 16 amino acids. V dropped 3 bases and J dropped 2 bases, with 14 bases sitting between them. CDR3 DNA sequence: TGTGCCAGCTCACCGGTGGTCGACTTTGCTGGAAACACCATATATTTT. Translated, it gives CASSPVVDFAGNTIYF. Variable domain in full (rest from reference TRBV18 and TRBJ1-3): NAGVMQNPRHLVRRRGQEARLRCSPMKGHSHVYWYRQLPEEGLKFMVYLQKENIIDESGMPKERFSAEFPKEGPSILRIQQVVRGDSAAYFCASSPVVDFAGNTIYFGEGSWLTVV.

The genes are TRBV4-1 and TRBJ1-2; TRBD1 agrees at 9 bases. Germline trimming cut 7 bases from V and 1 base from J; bases unmatched to any gene: 16. Germline-derived CDR1 and CDR2 are MGHRA and YSYEKL. The CDR3 spans 18 residues. The CDR3 region has the DNA TGCGCCAGCACCGATGGGGGAACAGGGGGCCTACTTAACTATGGCTACACCTTC. Residues: CASTDGGTGGLLNYGYTF.

This clone appeared a single time. The chain couples TRBV6-5 to TRBJ2-7; TRBD2 aligns across 7 bases. Germline V gives CDR1 MNHEY, CDR2 SVGAGI. This CDR3 contains 11 residues. After removal of 6 bases from V and 7 bases from J, the junction contained 3 bases not matched to a gene. The DNA for the CDR3 is TGTGCCAGCAGCCACGGGGGGGAGCAGTACGTC. Its protein product is CASSHGGEQYV.

This clone was seen once. The chain combines TRBV7-9 with TRBJ2-7; D is uncertain. CDR1 and CDR2 from the germline V gene are SEHNR and FQNEAQ (reference sequence). With 0 bases removed from V and 0 bases from J, the gap between germline ends came to 6 bases. This CDR3 spans 14 amino acids. The CDR3 DNA sequence: TGTGCCAGCAGCTTAGCGGGCAGCTCCTACGAGCAGTACTTC. This codes for CASSLAGSSYEQYF.

The V gene is TRBV7-2, the J gene TRBJ2-3; D remains unclear. Germline V gene data show CDR1 as SGHTA and CDR2 as FQGNSA. With 1 base removed from V and 0 bases from J, the gap between germline ends came to 14 bases. The CDR3 runs to 17 residues. The CDR3 is CASSLVVSFPSTDTQYF. The CDR3 nucleotides are TGTGCCAGCAGCTTAGTAGTTAGCTTCCCCAGCACAGATACGCAGTATTTT.

The chain has TRBV27 and TRBJ2-1, with 8 bases fitting TRBD2. The CDR3 contains 17 residues. V lost 2 bases and J lost 2; bases outside the gene matches: 8. The germline V gene encodes CDR1 MNHEY and CDR2 SMNVEV (reference sequence). The CDR3 reads CASSLRSGRSPYNEQFF. CDR3 sequence (DNA): TGTGCCAGCAGTTTAAGGAGCGGGAGATCACCCTACAATGAGCAGTTCTTC.

The rearrangement uses TRBV2 and TRBJ2-2; D is possibly TRBD1 (5 bases). This CDR3 region has 17 residues. Germline loops: CDR1 SNHLY, CDR2 FYNNEI. Trimming left V 4 bases short and J 3 bases short, with 18 bases between. The CDR3 sequence is CASSGPTDRDYTGELFF. CDR3 in DNA: TGTGCCAGCAGTGGACCCACCGACAGAGATTACACCGGGGAGCTGTTTTTT.

The chain links TRBV19 to TRBJ1-1; 11 bases line up with TRBD1. CDR1 is LNHDA and CDR2 is SQIVND in the germline V gene (reference sequence). The CDR3 length is 15 residues. The V segment lost 5 bases and the J segment 5 bases; nucleotides outside the gene matches: 7. CDR3 sequence: CASSRTGGARTEAFF. As DNA, the CDR3 is TGTGCCAGTAGTCGGACAGGGGGCGCGAGGACTGAAGCTTTCTTT.

This clone was detected once. The chain has TRBV13 and TRBJ2-4, with 7 bases that match TRBD2. Germline V gene data show CDR1 as PRHDT and CDR2 as FYEKMQ (reference sequence). This CDR3 has 14 residues. The J segment lost 8 bases and the V segment lost 5 bases, leaving 9 bases of the junction unmatched. CDR3 loop: CASSPRSSGDIQYF. DNA for the CDR3: TGTGCCAGCAGCCCCCGGAGCAGCGGGGACATTCAGTACTTC.

The chain recombines TRBV19 with TRBJ2-7, with 8 positions matching TRBD1. V dropped 9 bases and J dropped 5; count of bases not matched to a gene: 9. The CDR3 spans 13 residues. CDR1 is LNHDA and CDR2 is SQIVND in the germline V gene (reference sequence). CDR3 DNA: TGTGCCAGACCCAGGACAGGGCCCCACGAGCAGTACTTC. This translates into CARPRTGPHEQYF.

This chain uses TRBV6-1 with TRBJ2-5; D is undetermined. Germline values: CDR1 MNHNS, CDR2 SASEGT. The ends were cut back, 4 bases at V and 5 bases at J, with 14 bases in the middle. The CDR3 runs to 14 residues. CDR3 sequence (DNA): TGTGCCAGCAGTGGAATTCGCATCGGGGAGACCCAGTACTTC. Encoded protein: CASSGIRIGETQYF.

The V and J genes are TRBV5-1 and TRBJ2-1, with 11 nucleotides matching TRBD2. The germline V gene has CDR1 SGHRS and CDR2 YFSETQ. With V trimmed by 1 base and J by 10 bases, 16 bases remained unmatched. CDR3 length: 18 amino acids. The CDR3 here is CASSLPPFSGRAGIEQFF. In DNA, the CDR3 is TGCGCCAGCAGCTTGCCACCCTTTAGCGGGAGGGCCGGGATAGAGCAGTTCTTC.

Notes on this clone: A read error may account for a junction end that differs from germline. The chain uses TRBV18 and TRBJ2-7, with D possibly matching TRBD2 (5 bases). CDR1 is KGHSH, CDR2 LQKENI, per germline. CDR3 size: 15 residues. The CDR3 protein is CASSLRFGESSEQYF. CDR3 bases: TGTGCCAGCTCACTACGGTTCGGGGAATCCTCCGAGCAGTACTTC.

This chain connects TRBV6-1 to TRBJ1-5; TRBD1 might be the D (6 bases). CDR3 size: 13 residues. Germline CDR1 and CDR2: MNHNS and SASEGT. Trimming took off 8 bases at V and 9 bases at J, with 17 bases between the two ends. The CDR3 loop reads CASARGGSPPQHF. For the CDR3, the DNA is TGTGCCAGCGCTAGGGGGGGTTCTCCGCCCCAGCATTTT.

The chain recombines TRBV2 with TRBJ2-6; possibly TRBD1 for D (6 bases). Deletions cut 2 bases from V and 2 bases from J, with 7 bases between. CDR3 length: 15 amino acids. Per the germline V gene, CDR1 is SNHLY and CDR2 is FYNNEI. The CDR3 protein is CASSESGAGANVLTF. As DNA, the CDR3 is TGTGCCAGCAGTGAATCAGGGGCTGGGGCCAACGTCCTGACTTTC.

The chain carries TRBV11-3 and TRBJ2-5; tentatively, D is TRBD1 (5 bases). With 5 bases removed from V and 3 bases from J, the gap between germline ends came to 10 bases. The CDR3 length is 13 residues. Germline V lookup: CDR1 SGHNT, CDR2 YENEEA. The DNA for the CDR3 is TGTGCCAGCAGCGCAGTAGGGGAAGAGACCCAGTACTTC. Protein: CASSAVGEETQYF.

The CDR3 region has the DNA TGTGCCAGTAGTCTCGCAGGGGCGGTCTACAATGAGCAGTTCTTC. This gives the protein CASSLAGAVYNEQFF. V and J are TRBV19 and TRBJ2-1; a weak D match, TRBD1 (6 bases). Trimming removed 5 bases from V and 3 bases from J, with 14 bases in between. This CDR3 is built from 15 residues. From germline, CDR1 is LNHDA and CDR2 SQIVND (reference sequence).

This chain connects TRBV5-1 to TRBJ2-3; D is possibly TRBD2 (5 bases). The CDR3 is made up of 13 amino acids. The germline V and J ends were trimmed by 5 bases and 2 bases, with 9 bases remaining between them. The germline CDR1 and CDR2 sequences are SGHRS and YFSETQ. In DNA, the CDR3 is TGCGCCAGCAGTACGGGGTTCACAGATACGCAGTATTTT. This encodes CASSTGFTDTQYF.